The entry below gives a single TCR beta chain sequence along with its context. This entry belongs to a study of OX40 agonist ivuxolimab in advanced cancers. Study details: Earlier treatment with anti-PD-1, anti-PD-L1 or anti-CTLA-4 was permitted, and over 35% had received some.

V lost 8 bases and J 0 bases, leaving 8 bases between the germline ends. The CDR3 covers 12 residues. Germline V gives CDR1 SNHLY, CDR2 FYNNEI. Sequencing was performed with immunoSEQ multiplex PCR; in TCRdb, only in-frame clones are kept and a portion is missing. Of 70,000 to 75,000 clones detected, 82% appear once; the ten largest clones hold 5%. This clonotype was obtained from an adult with an advanced solid tumor such as melanoma, head and neck, liver or kidney cancer. This material consisted of CD4+ or CD8+ T cells sorted from blood, taken in a trial of the OX40 agonist ivuxolimab. The chain uses TRBV2 and TRBJ2-7, with D possibly matching TRBD2 (5 bases). DNA of the CDR3: TGTGCCAGCGGGGAGTACTCCTACGAGCAGTACTTC. Its translation: CASGEYSYEQYF.